This T cell receptor beta chain came from a study of regulatory T cells in long-lasting Graves disease. With iRepertoire HTBI primers and Arm-PCR of CDR3 regions, TCR beta libraries were built. How the authors handled the data: About 62 TRBV and 14 TRBJ segments were identified across samples. TCRdb independently ran MiXCR on the multiplex PCR reads; one entry per CDR3 protein. Here the V and J calls rest on TCRdb's processing, not on the authors' analysis. The profile shows about 470,000 distinct CDR3 sequences, around 21% of them singletons. Documented time point: persistent/refractory GD, antithyroid drugs over 5 years with positive TRAb. RNA from PBMCs was the source of the TCR library. From each patient, around 8.9 milliliters of peripheral blood was drawn and collected into an EDTA anticoagulant tube. Broader study findings: TRBV28, TRBJ1-2 and TRBJ2-5 emerged as the favored segments in persistent disease. Persistent patients had more shared public clonotypes (about 2,700) than new patients (about 870).

As regards this clonotype: Its specificity is not known.

Trimming took 1 base from V and 4 from J, leaving 8 bases between them. This CDR3 is 13 amino acids long. Germline lookup yields CDR1 SGDLS and CDR2 YYNGEE. The chain carries TRBV9 and TRBJ1-1; D unclear. The sample consisted of peripheral blood mononuclear cells (PBMCs), taken when the disease was refractory, from a patient treated with antithyroid drugs. The source is a female donor with Graves disease. The CDR3 here is CASSVPGVTEAFF. The CDR3, as DNA: TGTGCCAGCAGCGTACCCGGTGTCACTGAAGCTTTCTTT.